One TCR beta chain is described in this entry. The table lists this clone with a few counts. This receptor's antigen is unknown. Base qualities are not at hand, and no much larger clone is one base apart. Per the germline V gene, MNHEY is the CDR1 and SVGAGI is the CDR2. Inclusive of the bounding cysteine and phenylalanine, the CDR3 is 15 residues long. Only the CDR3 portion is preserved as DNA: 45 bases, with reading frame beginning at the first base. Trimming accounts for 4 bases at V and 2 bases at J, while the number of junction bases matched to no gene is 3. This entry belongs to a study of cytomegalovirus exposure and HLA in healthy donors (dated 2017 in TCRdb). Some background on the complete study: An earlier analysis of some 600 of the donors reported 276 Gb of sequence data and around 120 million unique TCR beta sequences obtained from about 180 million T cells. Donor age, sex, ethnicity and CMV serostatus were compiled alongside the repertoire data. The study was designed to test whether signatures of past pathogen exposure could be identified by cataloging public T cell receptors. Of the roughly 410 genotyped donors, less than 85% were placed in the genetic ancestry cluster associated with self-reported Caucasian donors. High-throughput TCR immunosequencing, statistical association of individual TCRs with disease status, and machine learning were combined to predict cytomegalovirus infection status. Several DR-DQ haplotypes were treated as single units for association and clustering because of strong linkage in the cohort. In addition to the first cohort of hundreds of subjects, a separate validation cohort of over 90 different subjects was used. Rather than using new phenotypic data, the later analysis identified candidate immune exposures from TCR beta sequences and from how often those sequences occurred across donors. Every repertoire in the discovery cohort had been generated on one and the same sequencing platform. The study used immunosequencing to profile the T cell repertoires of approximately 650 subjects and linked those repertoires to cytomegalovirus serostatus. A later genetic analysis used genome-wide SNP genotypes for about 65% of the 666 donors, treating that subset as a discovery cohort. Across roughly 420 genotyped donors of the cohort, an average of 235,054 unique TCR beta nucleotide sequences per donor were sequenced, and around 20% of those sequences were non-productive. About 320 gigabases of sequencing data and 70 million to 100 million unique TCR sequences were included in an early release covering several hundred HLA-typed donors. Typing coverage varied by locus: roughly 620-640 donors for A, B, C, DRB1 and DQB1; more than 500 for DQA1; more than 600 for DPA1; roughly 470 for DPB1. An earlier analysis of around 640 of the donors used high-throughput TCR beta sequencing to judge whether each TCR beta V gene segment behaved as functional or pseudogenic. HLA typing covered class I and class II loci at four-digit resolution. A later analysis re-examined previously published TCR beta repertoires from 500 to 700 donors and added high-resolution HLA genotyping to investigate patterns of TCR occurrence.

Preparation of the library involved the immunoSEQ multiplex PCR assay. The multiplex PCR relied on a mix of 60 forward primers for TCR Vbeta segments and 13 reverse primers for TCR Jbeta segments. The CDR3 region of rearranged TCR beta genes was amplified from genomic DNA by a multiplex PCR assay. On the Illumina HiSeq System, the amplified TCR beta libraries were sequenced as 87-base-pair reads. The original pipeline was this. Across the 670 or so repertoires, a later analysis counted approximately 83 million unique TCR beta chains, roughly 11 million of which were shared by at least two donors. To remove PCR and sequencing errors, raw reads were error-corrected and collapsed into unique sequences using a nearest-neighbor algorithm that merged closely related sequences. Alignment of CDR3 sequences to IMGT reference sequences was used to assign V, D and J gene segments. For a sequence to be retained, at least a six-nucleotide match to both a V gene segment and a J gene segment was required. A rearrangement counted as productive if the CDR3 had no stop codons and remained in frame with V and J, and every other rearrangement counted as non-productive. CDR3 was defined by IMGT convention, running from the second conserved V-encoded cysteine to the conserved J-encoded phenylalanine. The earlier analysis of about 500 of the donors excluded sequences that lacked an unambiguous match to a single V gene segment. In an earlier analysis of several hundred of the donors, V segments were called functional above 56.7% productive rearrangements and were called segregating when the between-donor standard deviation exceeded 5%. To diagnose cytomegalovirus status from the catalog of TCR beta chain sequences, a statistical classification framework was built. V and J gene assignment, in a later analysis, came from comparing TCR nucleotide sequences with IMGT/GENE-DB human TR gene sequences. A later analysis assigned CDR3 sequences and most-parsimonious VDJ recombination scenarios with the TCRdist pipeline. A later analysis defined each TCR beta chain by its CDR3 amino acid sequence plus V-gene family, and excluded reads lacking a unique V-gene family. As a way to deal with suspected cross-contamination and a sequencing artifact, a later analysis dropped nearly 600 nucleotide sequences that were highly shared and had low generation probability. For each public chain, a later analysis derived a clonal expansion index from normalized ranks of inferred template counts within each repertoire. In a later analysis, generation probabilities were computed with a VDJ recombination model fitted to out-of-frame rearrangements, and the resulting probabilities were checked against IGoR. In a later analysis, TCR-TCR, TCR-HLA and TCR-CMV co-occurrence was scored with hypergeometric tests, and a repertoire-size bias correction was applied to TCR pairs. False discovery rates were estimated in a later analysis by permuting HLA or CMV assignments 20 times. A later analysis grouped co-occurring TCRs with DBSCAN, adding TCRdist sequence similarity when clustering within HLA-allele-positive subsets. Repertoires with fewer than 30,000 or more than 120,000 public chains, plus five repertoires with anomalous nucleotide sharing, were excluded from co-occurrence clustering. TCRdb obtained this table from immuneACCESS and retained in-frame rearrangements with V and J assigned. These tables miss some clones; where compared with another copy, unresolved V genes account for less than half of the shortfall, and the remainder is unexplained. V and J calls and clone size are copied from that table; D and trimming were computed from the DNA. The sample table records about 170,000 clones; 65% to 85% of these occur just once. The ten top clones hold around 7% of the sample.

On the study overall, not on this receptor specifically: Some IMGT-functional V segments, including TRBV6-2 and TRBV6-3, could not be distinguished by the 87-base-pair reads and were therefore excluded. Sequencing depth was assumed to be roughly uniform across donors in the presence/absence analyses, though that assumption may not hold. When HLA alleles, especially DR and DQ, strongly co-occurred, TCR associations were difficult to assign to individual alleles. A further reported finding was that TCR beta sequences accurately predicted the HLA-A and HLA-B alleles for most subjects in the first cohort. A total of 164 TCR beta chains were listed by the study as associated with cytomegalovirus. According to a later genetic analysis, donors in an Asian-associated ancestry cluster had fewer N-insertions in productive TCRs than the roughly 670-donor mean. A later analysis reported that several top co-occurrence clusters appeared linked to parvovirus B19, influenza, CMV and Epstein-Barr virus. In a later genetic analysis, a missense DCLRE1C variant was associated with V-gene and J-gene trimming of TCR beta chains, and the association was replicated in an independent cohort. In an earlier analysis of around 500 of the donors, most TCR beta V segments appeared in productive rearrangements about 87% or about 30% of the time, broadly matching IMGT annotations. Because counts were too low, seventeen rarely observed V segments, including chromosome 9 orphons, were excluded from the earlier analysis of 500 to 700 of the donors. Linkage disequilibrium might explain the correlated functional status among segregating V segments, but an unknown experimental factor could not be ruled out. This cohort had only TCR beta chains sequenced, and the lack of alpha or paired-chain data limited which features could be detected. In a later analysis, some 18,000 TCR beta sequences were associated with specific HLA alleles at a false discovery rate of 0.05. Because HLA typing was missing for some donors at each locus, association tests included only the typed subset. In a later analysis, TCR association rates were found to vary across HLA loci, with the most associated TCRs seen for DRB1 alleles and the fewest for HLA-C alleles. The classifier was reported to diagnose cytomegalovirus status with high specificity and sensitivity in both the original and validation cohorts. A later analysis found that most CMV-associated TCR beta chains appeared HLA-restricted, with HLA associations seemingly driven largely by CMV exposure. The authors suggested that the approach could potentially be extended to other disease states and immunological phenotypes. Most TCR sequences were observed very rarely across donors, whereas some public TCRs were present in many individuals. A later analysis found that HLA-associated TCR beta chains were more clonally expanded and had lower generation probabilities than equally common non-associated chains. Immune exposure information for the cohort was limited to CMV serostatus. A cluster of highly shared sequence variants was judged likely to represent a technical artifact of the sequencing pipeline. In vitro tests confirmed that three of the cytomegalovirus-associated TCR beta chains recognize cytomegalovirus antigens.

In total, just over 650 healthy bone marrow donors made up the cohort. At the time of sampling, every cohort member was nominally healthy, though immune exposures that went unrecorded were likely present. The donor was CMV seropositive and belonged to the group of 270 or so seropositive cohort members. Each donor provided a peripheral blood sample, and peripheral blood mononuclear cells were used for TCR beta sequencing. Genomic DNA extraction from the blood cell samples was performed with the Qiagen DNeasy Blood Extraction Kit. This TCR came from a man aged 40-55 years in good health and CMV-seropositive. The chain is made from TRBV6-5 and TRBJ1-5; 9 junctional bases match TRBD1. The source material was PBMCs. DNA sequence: TGTGCCAGCAGTTTGAGGACAGGGGGCAATCAGCCCCAGCATTTT. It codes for CASSLRTGGNQPQHF.